The 28 T cell receptor beta chains listed next were all sequenced from one sample in a study of T cell responses to AZD1222 COVID-19 vaccine. TCRdb keeps only in-frame clones here, not all; method: immunoSEQ multiplex PCR. This sample carries roughly 120,000 clones, just under 95% of them seen once, and the ten largest clones take around 7%. Material: peripheral blood, obtained on day 0 of AZD1222 vaccination. The receptors come from an adult in good health.

This sequence joins TRBV5-1 and TRBJ2-3; D gene ambiguous. Germline V lookup: CDR1 SGHRS, CDR2 YFSETQ. Trimming shortened V by 2 bases and J by 4 bases, and 11 bases separated the two germline ends. The CDR3 is 14 residues long. The DNA of the CDR3 is TGCGCCAGCAGCTTCCGGAGTCCGCCAGATACGCAGTATTTT. Amino acids: CASSFRSPPDTQYF.

The rearrangement uses TRBV6-5 and TRBJ1-1; D gene unclear. The CDR3 has 13 amino acids. Germline CDR1 MNHEY, CDR2 SVGAGI. Trimming removed 7 bases from V and 0 bases from J, with 9 bases in between. CDR3: CASKLVVNTEAFF. CDR3 bases: TGTGCCAGCAAGTTGGTTGTGAACACTGAAGCTTTCTTT.

This chain links TRBV5-8 with TRBJ2-7; 9 nucleotides match TRBD2. V lost 1 base, J lost 6 bases, and 14 bases stayed unmatched. Germline CDR1 is SGHTS and CDR2 is YDEGEE. The CDR3 is 17 residues long. CDR3 nucleotide sequence: TGTGCCAGCAGCTTGAGATTCGGCGGGAGGGGGTTGGGCGAGCAGTACTTC. Encoded protein: CASSLRFGGRGLGEQYF. Complete variable domain (other parts from reference TRBV5-8 and TRBJ2-7): EAGVTQSPTHLIKTRGQQATLRCSPISGHTSVYWYQQALGLGLQFLLWYDEGEERNRGNFPPRFSGRQFPNYSSELNVNALELEDSALYLCASSLRFGGRGLGEQYFGPGTRLTVT.

The chain carries TRBV5-4 and TRBJ2-3, with 13 bases fitting TRBD2. The junction had 10 bases not matched to a gene; V was cut back by 4 bases and J by 8 bases. Germline CDR1 reads SGHNT; CDR2 reads YYREEE (reference sequence). The CDR3 runs 16 residues. DNA for the CDR3: TGTGCCAGCAGCATCCCACTAGCGGGAGGGGGAGGTACGCAGTATTTT. Its protein is CASSIPLAGGGGTQYF.

This chain links TRBV2 with TRBJ2-1; the D call may be TRBD1 or TRBD2 (5 bases each). V lost 5 bases, J lost 7 bases, and 15 bases lay in between. CDR1 and CDR2 (germline): SNHLY, FYNNEI. This CDR3 has 14 residues. The CDR3 DNA follows: TGTGCCAGCAGTACGGACGGGAAGGGGAATGAGCAGTTCTTC. Its translation is CASSTDGKGNEQFF.

This clone was seen once. This rearrangement joins TRBV12-3 or TRBV12-4 to TRBJ1-4; D is possibly TRBD1 (5 bases). The CDR3 runs to 11 residues. V lost 6 bases, J lost 10 bases, and 9 bases lay in between. The CDR3 DNA sequence: TGTGCCAGCAGGGGACCGGGAAAACTGTTTTTT. This gives the protein CASRGPGKLFF.

This clone was observed once. The V call is TRBV11-2, the J call TRBJ1-1, with a weak D call TRBD1 (5 bases). The V and J ends lost 3 bases and 3 bases respectively, with 11 bases between them. This CDR3 is 14 amino acids long. Germline-derived CDR1 and CDR2 are SGHAT and FQNNGV. The CDR3 nucleotides are TGTGCCAGCAGCTTGGGGGGAGGCGACACTGAAGCTTTCTTT. Translated: CASSLGGGDTEAFF. Looking up the rest from reference TRBV11-2 and TRBJ1-1 gives the full variable domain: EAGVAQSPRYKIIEKRQSVAFWCNPISGHATLYWYQQILGQGPKLLIQFQNNGVVDDSQLPKDRFSAERLKGVDSTLKIQPAKLEDSAVYLCASSLGGGDTEAFFGQGTRLTVV.

CDR3 loop: CASSRGHSGGGDEQFF. CDR3 bases: TGTGCCAGTAGTAGGGGGCACTCGGGAGGTGGAGATGAGCAGTTCTTC. The rearrangement links TRBV19 to TRBJ2-1; D may be TRBD2 (7 bases). Germline V gives CDR1 LNHDA, CDR2 SQIVND (reference sequence). This CDR3 has 16 amino acids. V lost 4 bases, J lost 8 bases, and 21 bases lay in between.

Only a few counts were recorded for this clone. This chain connects TRBV5-4 to TRBJ2-7, with 7 bases identical to TRBD1. V shed 3 bases and J 0 bases; nucleotides not matched to a gene: 6. The CDR3 contains 15 residues. CDR1 and CDR2 (germline): SGHNT, YYREEE (reference sequence). In nucleotides, the CDR3 is TGTGCCAGCAGCTCGCCGGACAGGAGCTCCTACGAGCAGTACTTC. Its protein is CASSSPDRSSYEQYF.

The chain employs TRBV18 and TRBJ2-2; TRBD2 is a possible D gene (5 bases). The V gene's germline CDR1 is KGHSH and CDR2 LQKENI. The CDR3 totals 13 residues. The V and J ends lost 6 bases and 7 bases respectively, with 12 bases between them. CDR3: CASSPVRDGELFF. CDR3 bases: TGTGCCAGCTCCCCGGTCCGGGACGGGGAGCTGTTTTTT.

This clone was counted between two and nine times. The rearrangement links TRBV9 to TRBJ1-4; D is undetermined. CDR1 is SGDLS, CDR2 YYNGEE, per germline. Trimming cost V 3 bases and J 4 bases, with 13 bases left between them. This CDR3 has 15 residues. The CDR3 loop is CASSADILLNEKLFF. The CDR3 nucleotides are TGTGCCAGCAGCGCCGACATACTCCTTAATGAAAAACTGTTTTTT.

The chain has TRBV6-5 and TRBJ2-1, with 10 bases fitting TRBD2. The V gene's germline CDR1 is MNHEY and CDR2 SVGAGI. V gave up 5 bases and J gave up 3 bases; unmatched junction bases: 4. The CDR3 runs 15 residues. The CDR3 loop is CASSLSSGGYNEQFF. The CDR3 DNA is TGTGCCAGCAGTCTTTCTAGCGGGGGCTACAATGAGCAGTTCTTC.

The rearrangement links TRBV6-5 to TRBJ1-1; no clear D gene. V lost 6 bases to trimming and J lost 1 base, with 6 bases between them. Per germline, CDR1 MNHEY and CDR2 SVGAGI. The length of the CDR3 is 12 residues. The CDR3 loop is CASSTGNTEAFF. CDR3 nucleotide sequence: TGTGCCAGCAGCACGGGGAACACTGAAGCTTTCTTT.

The J gene is TRBJ2-5, the V gene TRBV5-6; 8 bases match TRBD2. Germline trimming cut 4 bases from V and 1 base from J; bases unmatched to any gene: 3. Germline values: CDR1 SGHDT, CDR2 YYEEEE. The CDR3 has 14 residues. The CDR3 DNA reads TGTGCCAGCAGCAGGCTAGCGGGCCAAGAGACCCAGTACTTC. As protein: CASSRLAGQETQYF.

The rearrangement uses TRBV29-1 and TRBJ2-6; possibly TRBD2 for D (7 bases). Germline values: CDR1 SQVTM, CDR2 ANQGSEA. Deletions cut 6 bases from V and 2 bases from J, with 14 bases between. This CDR3 has 15 amino acids. The CDR3 loop reads CSVFGEGAGANVLTF. In DNA form, the CDR3 reads TGCAGCGTGTTTGGGGAGGGGGCTGGGGCCAACGTCCTGACTTTC.

V usage is TRBV12-3 or TRBV12-4 and J usage is TRBJ1-3; D gene unclear. Trimming left V 6 bases short and J 5 bases short, with 8 bases between. The CDR3 is 12 residues long. Here the CDR3 reads CASSLNRNTIYF. CDR3 in DNA: TGTGCCAGCAGCTTGAACAGAAACACCATATATTTT.

A single count supports this clone. J is TRBJ2-7 and V is TRBV9; 11 bases line up with TRBD2. V shed 3 bases and J 6 bases; nucleotides not matched to a gene: 8. Germline CDR1 reads SGDLS; CDR2 reads YYNGEE. CDR3 length equals 15 residues. The CDR3 region is CASSASGTSGFEQYF. CDR3 coding DNA: TGTGCCAGCAGCGCCTCCGGGACTAGCGGATTCGAGCAGTACTTC.

This chain links TRBV2 with TRBJ2-7; D ambiguous. The CDR3 covers 16 residues. The V end was cut by 4 bases, the J end by 0 bases, with 16 bases between. Germline V gene data show CDR1 as SNHLY and CDR2 as FYNNEI. CDR3 sequence (DNA): TGTGCCAGCAGTGGCACCCTAGACCTCAGCTCCTACGAGCAGTACTTC. It encodes CASSGTLDLSSYEQYF.

The chain couples TRBV5-1 to TRBJ2-1; no firm D call. CDR1 is SGHRS, CDR2 YFSETQ, per germline. The CDR3 totals 15 residues. V lost 2 bases and J lost 0, with 9 bases in between. The CDR3 DNA reads TGCGCCAGCAGCTTCGCTAGGAGCTCCTACAATGAGCAGTTCTTC. This gives the protein CASSFARSSYNEQFF.

This chain links TRBV5-1 with TRBJ1-4; a possible D gene is TRBD1 (5 bases). In germline, CDR1 is SGHRS, CDR2 YFSETQ. There are 14 residues in the CDR3. With 3 bases removed from V and 8 bases from J, the gap between germline ends came to 14 bases. The CDR3 bases are TGCGCCAGCAGCTCCCGGCCAGGGAAGGAAAAACTGTTTTTT. It encodes CASSSRPGKEKLFF. Complete variable domain (other parts from reference TRBV5-1 and TRBJ1-4): KAGVTQTPRYLIKTRGQQVTLSCSPISGHRSVSWYQQTPGQGLQFLFEYFSETQRNKGNFPGRFSGRQFSNSRSEMNVSTLELGDSALYLCASSSRPGKEKLFFGSGTQLSVL.

In nucleotides, the CDR3 is TGTGCCAGCTCACCGGCCTCCTACAATGAGCAGTTCTTC. Its translation: CASSPASYNEQFF. The rearrangement links TRBV18 to TRBJ2-1; D is uncertain. CDR1 is KGHSH, CDR2 LQKENI, per germline. This CDR3 region has 13 residues. V lost 3 bases to trimming and J lost 0 bases, with 3 bases between them.

The CDR3 sequence is CASSPSSGGISYEQYF. In DNA form, the CDR3 reads TGTGCCAGCAGCCCCTCGTCTGGAGGTATCTCCTACGAGCAGTACTTC. The chain joins TRBV11-2 to TRBJ2-7, with D perhaps matching TRBD2 (5 bases). The V end was cut by 5 bases, the J end by 0 bases, with 17 bases between. Germline values: CDR1 SGHAT, CDR2 FQNNGV. The CDR3 spans 16 residues. The variable domain in full, completed from reference TRBV11-2 and TRBJ2-7, reads EAGVAQSPRYKIIEKRQSVAFWCNPISGHATLYWYQQILGQGPKLLIQFQNNGVVDDSQLPKDRFSAERLKGVDSTLKIQPAKLEDSAVYLCASSPSSGGISYEQYFGPGTRLTVT.

J is TRBJ2-7 and V is TRBV5-6, with 10 bases aligning to TRBD2. The V gene's germline CDR1 is SGHDT and CDR2 YYEEEE. CDR3 length equals 13 residues. V lost 5 bases and J lost 7; bases outside the gene matches: 6. The CDR3 reads CASRVAGGGEQYF. As DNA, the CDR3 is TGTGCCAGCAGGGTAGCGGGAGGAGGAGAGCAGTACTTC.

The count of this clone is one. V and J are TRBV11-2 and TRBJ1-1, with a weak D call TRBD1 (6 bases). V lost 3 bases and J 7 bases, leaving 12 bases between the germline ends. The CDR3 has 13 residues. The germline CDR1 and CDR2 sequences are SGHAT and FQNNGV. The CDR3 DNA is TGTGCCAGCAGCTTTGGCAGGGGAAATGAAGCTTTCTTT. Translating gives CASSFGRGNEAFF.

The chain links TRBV7-9 to TRBJ2-5; 7 bases agree with TRBD1. The CDR3 contains 14 residues. V was pared by 5 bases and J by 5 bases, with 8 bases of the junction left unmatched. The V gene's germline CDR1 is SEHNR and CDR2 FQNEAQ (reference sequence). CDR3 sequence reads: CASSTGVRWETQYF. CDR3 nucleotide sequence: TGTGCCAGCAGCACAGGGGTGAGGTGGGAGACCCAGTACTTC.

This clone was seen once. The chain uses TRBV6-5 and TRBJ2-7; perhaps TRBD2 as D (5 bases). CDR1 is MNHEY, CDR2 SVGAGI, per germline. The CDR3 is 12 residues long. The V end was cut by 9 bases, the J end by 3 bases, with 12 bases between. The CDR3 sequence is CASASFHYEQYF. In DNA form, the CDR3 reads TGTGCCAGTGCTAGCTTTCACTACGAGCAGTACTTC.

V usage is TRBV6-5 and J usage is TRBJ1-3; 8 nucleotides line up with TRBD1. This CDR3 has 15 residues. CDR1 MNHEY and CDR2 SVGAGI come from the germline V gene. With V trimmed by 6 bases and J by 4 bases, 8 bases remained unmatched. In nucleotides, the CDR3 is TGTGCCAGCAGCTCGACAGGGGCAGGGGGAAACACCATATATTTT. It is translated as CASSSTGAGGNTIYF.

The V call is TRBV7-2, the J call TRBJ1-1; tentatively, D is TRBD1 (6 bases). The CDR3 length is 15 residues. V was clipped by 2 bases and J by 1 base, with 11 bases between them. The V gene's germline CDR1 is SGHTA and CDR2 FQGNSA. The CDR3 spells CASSLLSGANTEAFF. The CDR3 DNA follows: TGTGCCAGCAGCTTACTGTCAGGGGCGAACACTGAAGCTTTCTTT.